The clone carrying this TCR beta chain was detected only once. The target antigen is unknown. The source of the sample is a study of cytomegalovirus exposure and HLA in healthy donors. With 60 Vbeta and 13 Jbeta primers, the PCR was carried out. This table comes from immunoSEQ multiplex PCR, and its TCRdb copy is limited to in-frame clones, with some not included. The data contain fewer than 110,000 clones, over 70% of them seen just once; the ten biggest clones take up approximately 2.4%. Study outcomes and limitations: Researchers reportedly found TCR beta sequences accurately predicted most subjects' HLA-A and HLA-B alleles.

The germline CDR1 and CDR2 sequences are GTSNPN and SVGIG (reference sequence). Germline trimming cut 4 bases from V and 2 bases from J; bases unmatched to any gene: 7. CDR3 length equals 15 residues. This receptor was taken from a man aged 25 to 45 in good health and CMV-seronegative. This chain links TRBV30 with TRBJ2-3; 9 bases align to TRBD2. Material for sequencing was PBMCs. In nucleotides, the CDR3 is TGTGCCTGGAAGGCGGGGGGGACCTCCACAGATACGCAGTATTTT. Residues: CAWKAGGTSTDTQYF.